A single sample is the source of the 22 T cell receptor beta chains below, sequenced in a study of blood T cell repertoires in COVID-19. TCRdb's copy holds only in-frame clones and misses some; the assay was immunoSEQ multiplex PCR. The sample lists about 440,000 clones; nearly 90% were seen once. Sequences were obtained from PBMCs or T cells enriched from blood (not recorded which). These TCRs come from a woman younger than 30 with acute COVID-19.

The chain links TRBV6-2 or TRBV6-3 to TRBJ2-7; 11 positions match TRBD2. CDR1 MNHEY and CDR2 SVGEGT come from the germline V gene. The CDR3 spans 16 residues. V was pared by 0 bases and J by 1 base, with 2 bases of the junction left unmatched. The CDR3 is CASSYSVAGGSYEQYF. The CDR3 nucleotides read TGTGCCAGCAGTTACTCAGTAGCGGGAGGGTCCTACGAGCAGTACTTC.

This clone has more than one count but fewer than ten. The J gene is TRBJ2-7, the V gene TRBV5-8, with D tentatively TRBD1 (5 bases). V was shortened by 0 bases and J by 4 bases, with 14 bases between the two germline ends. CDR1 and CDR2 from the germline V gene are SGHTS and YDEGEE. This CDR3 has 15 amino acids. The chain's CDR3 is CASSLALGPLYEQYF. The CDR3 DNA reads as TGTGCCAGCAGCTTGGCCTTGGGGCCTCTATACGAGCAGTACTTC.

The J gene is TRBJ1-2, the V gene TRBV7-3; 9 positions match TRBD1. The CDR3 contains 13 residues. Per the germline V gene, CDR1 is SGHTA and CDR2 is FQGTGA. The ends lost 5 bases at V and 8 bases at J; junction bases unmatched: 6. The CDR3 reads CASSVQGARGYTF. The CDR3 DNA sequence: TGTGCCAGCAGCGTACAGGGGGCGAGGGGCTACACCTTC.

The chain recombines TRBV10-3 with TRBJ2-7; D perhaps matches TRBD2 (5 bases). Between the trimmed V and J ends, which lost 6 bases and 0 bases, there was a span of 9 bases. The germline gives CDR1 ENHRY, CDR2 SYGVKD. CDR3 length: 13 amino acids. This CDR3 is CAIRVTSSYEQYF. The DNA for the CDR3 is TGTGCCATCAGGGTCACTAGCTCCTACGAGCAGTACTTC.

This chain uses TRBV2 with TRBJ1-2; D perhaps matches TRBD1 (6 bases). Trimming left V 4 bases short and J 7 bases short, with 16 bases between. This CDR3 is built from 14 residues. CDR1 SNHLY and CDR2 FYNNEI come from the germline V gene. CDR3 amino acids: CASSVQGSLGGYTF. As DNA, the CDR3 is TGTGCCAGCAGTGTCCAGGGGTCGTTGGGTGGCTACACCTTC.

This chain joins TRBV19 and TRBJ1-2; 7 bases match TRBD1. V trimming: 6 bases; J trimming: 4 bases; junction bases outside the gene matches: 5. The CDR3 loop spans 13 amino acids. Germline V gene data show CDR1 as LNHDA and CDR2 as SQIVND (reference sequence). The CDR3 here is CASSPGTVYGYTF. The CDR3 DNA is TGTGCCAGTAGCCCCGGGACAGTCTATGGCTACACCTTC.

The CDR3 DNA is TGTGCCAGCTCATCCGGACAGGGGGATTCGGGGCAGCCCCAGCATTTT. This sequence encodes CASSSGQGDSGQPQHF. The rearrangement uses TRBV18 and TRBJ1-5, with 10 bases aligning to TRBD1. The CDR3 is 16 amino acids. Germline loops: CDR1 KGHSH, CDR2 LQKENI. V lost 5 bases to trimming and J lost 7 bases; unmatched junction nucleotides: 11.

The DNA for the CDR3 is TGCGCCAGCAGCCTCACACGGGGGGCAGCTAACACCGGGGAGCTGTTTTTT. Amino acids: CASSLTRGAANTGELFF. The chain uses TRBV5-1 and TRBJ2-2; a weak D match, TRBD2 (7 bases). The V gene's germline CDR1 is SGHRS and CDR2 YFSETQ. This CDR3 spans 17 amino acids. Trimming left V 4 bases short and J 2 bases short, with 18 bases between.

This sequence joins TRBV30 and TRBJ1-5; D is undetermined. V was trimmed by 2 bases and J by 7 bases, leaving 15 bases between them. CDR1 is GTSNPN, CDR2 SVGIG, per germline (reference sequence). The CDR3 spans 14 residues. Here the CDR3 DNA reads TGTGCCTGGAGTCTCGGAGAGGCAAGGCAGCCCCAGCATTTT. The encoded protein is CAWSLGEARQPQHF.

The genes are TRBV6-5 and TRBJ2-1, with 7 bases matching TRBD1. Germline-derived CDR1 and CDR2 are MNHEY and SVGAGI. This CDR3 contains 13 residues. V trimming: 6 bases; J trimming: 10 bases; junction bases outside the gene matches: 9. CDR3 in amino acids: CASSLNEGAEQFF. CDR3 coding DNA: TGTGCCAGCAGCCTCAACGAGGGGGCCGAGCAGTTCTTC.

The CDR3 here is CASSLGGGVQSPLHF. CDR3 in DNA: TGCGCCAGCAGCTTGGGGGGAGGGGTACAATCACCCCTCCACTTT. The chain recombines TRBV5-1 with TRBJ1-6; the D gene is possibly TRBD1 (5 bases). The germline V gene encodes CDR1 SGHRS and CDR2 YFSETQ. The V and J ends lost 0 bases and 10 bases respectively, with 14 bases between them. CDR3 size: 15 residues.

This clone appeared once. The chain has TRBV5-1 and TRBJ2-6; TRBD1 aligns across 12 bases. The CDR3 loop spans 21 amino acids. Germline CDR1 reads SGHRS; CDR2 reads YFSETQ. V was pared by 3 bases and J by 0 bases, with 13 bases of the junction left unmatched. The CDR3 spells CASSSPGQGAHAPSGANVLTF. In nucleotides, the CDR3 is TGCGCCAGCAGCTCACCGGGACAGGGGGCGCACGCTCCCTCTGGGGCCAACGTCCTGACTTTC.

The sample holds a few counts of this clone. V and J are TRBV5-1 and TRBJ2-2, with 9 bases matching TRBD2. Germline lookup yields CDR1 SGHRS and CDR2 YFSETQ. The CDR3 is 17 residues long. V shed 1 base, J shed 4 bases, and the junction held 8 bases outside the gene matches. Written as DNA, the CDR3 is TGCGCCAGCAGCTTGATGGCGGGGGGGCCGGGCACCGGGGAGCTGTTTTTT. This gives the protein CASSLMAGGPGTGELFF. Variable domain in full (rest from reference TRBV5-1 and TRBJ2-2): KAGVTQTPRYLIKTRGQQVTLSCSPISGHRSVSWYQQTPGQGLQFLFEYFSETQRNKGNFPGRFSGRQFSNSRSEMNVSTLELGDSALYLCASSLMAGGPGTGELFFGEGSRLTVL.

The V call is TRBV3-1 (or the pseudogene TRBV3-2), the J call TRBJ2-7; TRBD2 is a possible D gene (5 bases). V lost 2 bases to trimming and J lost 1 base, with 9 bases between them. This CDR3 contains 14 residues. CDR1 and CDR2 (germline): LGHDT, YNNKEL (reference sequence). CDR3: CASSQRPGSYEQYF. CDR3 bases: TGTGCCAGCAGCCAAAGGCCGGGGTCCTACGAGCAGTACTTC.

This chain connects TRBV9 to TRBJ2-2; 9 bases are shared with TRBD2. The CDR3 is made up of 19 amino acids. Germline assignment: CDR1 SGDLS and CDR2 YYNGEE. V shed 4 bases and J 6 bases; nucleotides not matched to a gene: 19. CDR3: CASSPGVTGQKRGAGELFF. The CDR3 nucleotides read TGTGCCAGCAGCCCCGGGGTCACAGGCCAAAAGCGGGGGGCCGGGGAGCTGTTTTTT.

This clone was detected only a few times. This chain connects TRBV7-2 to TRBJ2-7; 9 nucleotides line up with TRBD2. The CDR3 is 16 amino acids. Unmatched junction bases numbered 12, after V lost 5 bases and J lost 4 bases. Germline V gives CDR1 SGHTA, CDR2 FQGNSA. CDR3 DNA: TGTGCCAGCAGCCCAGGTGGCCCGGGACTAGCTTACGAGCAGTACTTC. It specifies CASSPGGPGLAYEQYF.

The chain links TRBV6-5 to TRBJ2-1; D might be TRBD2 (5 bases). The CDR3 is made up of 13 amino acids. V was cut by 5 bases and J by 5 bases, with 10 bases left in between. The germline V gene encodes CDR1 MNHEY and CDR2 SVGAGI. The CDR3 loop is CASSPLRDNEQFF. CDR3 DNA sequence: TGTGCCAGCAGTCCCCTGAGGGACAATGAGCAGTTCTTC.

This clone was recorded only once. This sequence joins TRBV2 and TRBJ2-2; 8 nucleotides agree with TRBD1. Germline V gene sequence: CDR1 SNHLY, CDR2 FYNNEI. This CDR3 is 15 amino acids long. V trimming: 7 bases; J trimming: 0 bases; junction bases outside the gene matches: 4. Written as DNA, the CDR3 is TGTGCCAGCAAACGGACAGGGTCGAACACCGGGGAGCTGTTTTTT. It is translated as CASKRTGSNTGELFF. The variable domain in full, with the rest retrieved from reference TRBV2 and TRBJ2-2, is EPEVTQTPSHQVTQMGQEVILRCVPISNHLYFYWYRQILGQKVEFLVSFYNNEISEKSEIFDDQFSVERPDGSNFTLKIRSTKLEDSAMYFCASKRTGSNTGELFFGEGSRLTVL.

Only one count was recorded for this clone. CDR3 nucleotides: TGTGCCAGCTCTCTGGGACAGGGCTTCGCGGAGACCCAGTACTTC. This gives the protein CASSLGQGFAETQYF. The chain uses TRBV18 and TRBJ2-5; 9 nucleotides match TRBD1. The CDR3 has 15 amino acids. Germline V gene sequence: CDR1 KGHSH, CDR2 LQKENI. With V trimmed by 6 bases and J by 5 bases, 10 bases remained unmatched.

The chain recombines TRBV14 with TRBJ1-2, with 7 bases fitting TRBD1. The V segment lost 3 bases and the J segment 4 bases; nucleotides outside the gene matches: 11. The CDR3 sequence is 16 residues long. The V gene's germline CDR1 is SGHDN and CDR2 FVKESK. The chain's CDR3 is CASSHVTGSTTYGYTF. The CDR3 DNA is TGTGCCAGCAGCCATGTGACAGGGTCGACTACCTATGGCTACACCTTC.

The genes are TRBV5-1 and TRBJ1-1, with D maybe TRBD1 (6 bases). Trimming stripped 5 bases from V and 4 bases from J, with 15 bases between. Looked up from germline, CDR1 is SGHRS and CDR2 is YFSETQ. This CDR3 comprises 14 residues. In DNA, the CDR3 is TGCGCCAGCAGTCAAAACAGGGTTGGCACTGAAGCTTTCTTT. Amino acids: CASSQNRVGTEAFF.

The rearrangement uses TRBV7-2 and TRBJ2-3; 8 bases are shared with TRBD2. The trim removed 0 bases at V and 4 bases at J, leaving 6 bases unmatched. This CDR3 region has 16 residues. Germline CDR1 reads SGHTA; CDR2 reads FQGNSA. The DNA of the CDR3 is TGTGCCAGCAGCTTAGCCGTTGCGGGAGGTGCAGATACGCAGTATTTT. This translates into CASSLAVAGGADTQYF.